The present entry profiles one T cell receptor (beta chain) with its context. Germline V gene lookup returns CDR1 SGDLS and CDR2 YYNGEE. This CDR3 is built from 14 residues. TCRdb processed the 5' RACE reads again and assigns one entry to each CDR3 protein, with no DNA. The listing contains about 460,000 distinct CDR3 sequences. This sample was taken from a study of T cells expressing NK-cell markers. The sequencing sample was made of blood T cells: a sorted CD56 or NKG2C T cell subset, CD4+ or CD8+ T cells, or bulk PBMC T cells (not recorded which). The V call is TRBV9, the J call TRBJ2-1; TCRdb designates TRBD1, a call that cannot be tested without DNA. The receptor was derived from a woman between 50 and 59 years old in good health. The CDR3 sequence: CASTFGQGAREQFF.